The source of this T cell receptor beta chain is a study of blood T cell repertoires in COVID-19. Background on the study: PBMCs, B-cell-depleted T cells, or T cells were the source of the cDNA or gDNA that made up the material.

Repertoires were generated with immunoSEQ multiplex PCR, while TCRdb's copy carries only in-frame clones and drops some. The sample includes under 95,000 clones, over 80% seen only once; the top ten take 30% to 35%. The ends lost 3 bases at V and 6 bases at J; junction bases unmatched: 12. Per germline, CDR1 MNHNS and CDR2 SASEGT. This CDR3 has 18 amino acids. The rearrangement links TRBV6-1 to TRBJ2-1, with 12 bases matching TRBD2. The specimen sequenced was peripheral blood. This receptor was identified in a woman older than 75 with active or convalescent COVID-19. The chain's CDR3 is CASSDSSGRASPPNEQFF. In DNA, the CDR3 is TGTGCCAGCAGTGATTCTAGCGGGAGGGCCTCTCCGCCCAATGAGCAGTTCTTC.